A single sample is the source of the 14 T cell receptor beta chains below, sequenced in a study of blood T cell repertoires in COVID-19. Repertoires were generated with immunoSEQ multiplex PCR, while TCRdb's copy carries only in-frame clones and drops some. This repertoire shows 150,000 to 200,000 clones, around 85% found once; its top ten account for 6.2%. The sequenced material came from PBMCs or T cells enriched from blood (not recorded which). The receptors shown here come from a man in his forties or fifties who had recovered from COVID-19.

This clone has a handful of counts. The rearrangement links TRBV6-2 or TRBV6-3 to TRBJ2-3; D is unclear. The CDR3 extends over 14 amino acids. V was cut by 1 base and J by 1 base, with 6 bases left in between. CDR1 and CDR2 from the germline V gene are MNHEY and SVGEGT. CDR3: CASSYFSGTDTQYF. For the CDR3, the DNA is TGTGCCAGCAGTTACTTTTCCGGCACAGATACGCAGTATTTT.

A single count supports this clone. J is TRBJ2-5 and V is TRBV30; 7 bases are shared with TRBD2. Trimming removed 0 bases from V and 5 bases from J; junction bases left unmatched: 0. Per germline, CDR1 GTSNPN and CDR2 SVGIG (reference sequence). The CDR3 spans 12 residues. The DNA of the CDR3 is TGTGCCTGGAGTGTCGGGGGGGAGACCCAGTACTTC. Its protein is CAWSVGGETQYF.

CDR3 DNA sequence: TGTGCCAGCAGGGGGGTCGGACTAGCGGGAGGCACCGACATTCAGTACTTC. Translating gives CASRGVGLAGGTDIQYF. The V and J genes are TRBV28 and TRBJ2-4; 14 bases map to TRBD2. Germline lookup yields CDR1 MDHEN and CDR2 SYDVKM. CDR3 length equals 17 residues. After removal of 6 bases from V and 8 bases from J, the junction contained 12 bases not matched to a gene.

V and J are TRBV4-1 and TRBJ1-1, with TRBD1 matching 7 bases. CDR3 length equals 16 residues. CDR1 and CDR2 (germline): MGHRA, YSYEKL. J gave up 5 bases and V 0 bases, and 9 bases lay outside the gene matches. The CDR3 loop reads CASSQDETGRETEAFF. The CDR3 DNA reads TGCGCCAGCAGCCAAGACGAGACAGGGAGAGAAACTGAAGCTTTCTTT.

The genes are TRBV11-2 and TRBJ1-4; unclear D gene. V was cut by 1 base and J by 7 bases, with 10 bases left in between. The length of the CDR3 is 14 residues. Germline loops: CDR1 SGHAT, CDR2 FQNNGV. The CDR3, as DNA: TGTGCCAGCAGCTTAGCCCTGGGAGTTGAAAAACTGTTTTTT. This gives the protein CASSLALGVEKLFF.

The V call is TRBV4-2, the J call TRBJ2-3; 10 bases align to TRBD2. Losses at the gene ends were 2 bases for V and 0 bases for J; bases not matched to a gene: 2. Germline V gene data show CDR1 as LGHNA and CDR2 as YNFKEQ. The CDR3 contains 16 residues. The CDR3 nucleotides read TGTGCCAGCAGCCAAAGCGGGGGGGCAAGCACAGATACGCAGTATTTT. This gives the protein CASSQSGGASTDTQYF.

The chain has TRBV6-5 and TRBJ1-2; a possible D gene is TRBD1 (5 bases). This CDR3 region has 12 residues. Germline V gene lookup returns CDR1 MNHEY and CDR2 SVGAGI. The V and J ends lost 10 bases and 6 bases respectively, with 15 bases between them. CDR3: CAISRGTDGYTF. The CDR3 DNA sequence: TGTGCCATTTCCCGGGGGACGGATGGCTACACCTTC.

The chain is built from TRBV5-1 and TRBJ2-3; possible D gene TRBD2, 6 bases. Germline CDR1 and CDR2: SGHRS and YFSETQ. With 7 bases removed from V and 0 bases from J, the gap between germline ends came to 12 bases. The CDR3 contains 14 residues. CDR3 nucleotide sequence: TGCGCCAGCTCCACTAGCCCAAGCACAGATACGCAGTATTTT. This codes for CASSTSPSTDTQYF. Full variable domain (outside the CDR3, taken from reference TRBV5-1 and TRBJ2-3): KAGVTQTPRYLIKTRGQQVTLSCSPISGHRSVSWYQQTPGQGLQFLFEYFSETQRNKGNFPGRFSGRQFSNSRSEMNVSTLELGDSALYLCASSTSPSTDTQYFGPGTRLTVL.

The rearrangement links TRBV7-9 to TRBJ2-5; D is uncertain. V dropped 2 bases and J dropped 1 base, with 8 bases sitting between them. Germline CDR1 and CDR2: SEHNR and FQNEAQ (reference sequence). The CDR3 has 14 amino acids. DNA of the CDR3: TGTGCCAGCAGCTTAAGCGCTCGCCAAGAGACCCAGTACTTC. It codes for CASSLSARQETQYF.

The chain uses TRBV7-9 and TRBJ1-2; 12 bases are shared with TRBD1. Losses at the gene ends were 4 bases for V and 7 bases for J; bases not matched to a gene: 7. The germline CDR1 and CDR2 sequences are SEHNR and FQNEAQ (reference sequence). This CDR3 has 15 amino acids. Written as DNA, the CDR3 is TGTGCCAGCAGCTACCGGGACAGGGGGCGCGGTGGCTACACCTTC. Translating gives CASSYRDRGRGGYTF.

This chain uses TRBV18 with TRBJ2-5, with 8 bases matching TRBD2. CDR3 length equals 20 residues. Trimming cost V 3 bases and J 5 bases; bases outside gene matches: 23. The germline CDR1 and CDR2 sequences are KGHSH and LQKENI. For the CDR3, the DNA is TGTGCCAGCTCACCCCGGACAGAAAGAATCGCGGGGGGCCCGAGGGAGACCCAGTACTTC. It codes for CASSPRTERIAGGPRETQYF.

The CDR3 here is CASTGVSGELFF. CDR3 DNA sequence: TGTGCCAGCACCGGGGTCTCCGGGGAGCTGTTTTTT. J is TRBJ2-2 and V is TRBV9; possible D gene TRBD2, 5 bases. V lost 6 bases and J lost 6, with 9 bases in between. The germline gives CDR1 SGDLS, CDR2 YYNGEE. This CDR3 has 12 amino acids.

The V gene is TRBV5-1, the J gene TRBJ1-1; 7 positions match TRBD1. The V gene's germline CDR1 is SGHRS and CDR2 YFSETQ. The CDR3 is 14 residues long. The trim removed 5 bases at V and 2 bases at J, leaving 6 bases unmatched. CDR3 in amino acids: CASSWTGANTEAFF. The DNA of the CDR3 is TGCGCCAGCAGTTGGACAGGAGCTAACACTGAAGCTTTCTTT.

The V and J genes are TRBV15 and TRBJ1-5; 7 nucleotides align to TRBD1. The germline gives CDR1 LNHNV, CDR2 YYDKDF (reference sequence). V trimming: 1 base; J trimming: 2 bases; junction bases outside the gene matches: 2. CDR3 size: 15 residues. CDR3 DNA sequence: TGTGCCACCAGCAGAGTTGACAGGGGCAATCAGCCCCAGCATTTT. This gives the protein CATSRVDRGNQPQHF.